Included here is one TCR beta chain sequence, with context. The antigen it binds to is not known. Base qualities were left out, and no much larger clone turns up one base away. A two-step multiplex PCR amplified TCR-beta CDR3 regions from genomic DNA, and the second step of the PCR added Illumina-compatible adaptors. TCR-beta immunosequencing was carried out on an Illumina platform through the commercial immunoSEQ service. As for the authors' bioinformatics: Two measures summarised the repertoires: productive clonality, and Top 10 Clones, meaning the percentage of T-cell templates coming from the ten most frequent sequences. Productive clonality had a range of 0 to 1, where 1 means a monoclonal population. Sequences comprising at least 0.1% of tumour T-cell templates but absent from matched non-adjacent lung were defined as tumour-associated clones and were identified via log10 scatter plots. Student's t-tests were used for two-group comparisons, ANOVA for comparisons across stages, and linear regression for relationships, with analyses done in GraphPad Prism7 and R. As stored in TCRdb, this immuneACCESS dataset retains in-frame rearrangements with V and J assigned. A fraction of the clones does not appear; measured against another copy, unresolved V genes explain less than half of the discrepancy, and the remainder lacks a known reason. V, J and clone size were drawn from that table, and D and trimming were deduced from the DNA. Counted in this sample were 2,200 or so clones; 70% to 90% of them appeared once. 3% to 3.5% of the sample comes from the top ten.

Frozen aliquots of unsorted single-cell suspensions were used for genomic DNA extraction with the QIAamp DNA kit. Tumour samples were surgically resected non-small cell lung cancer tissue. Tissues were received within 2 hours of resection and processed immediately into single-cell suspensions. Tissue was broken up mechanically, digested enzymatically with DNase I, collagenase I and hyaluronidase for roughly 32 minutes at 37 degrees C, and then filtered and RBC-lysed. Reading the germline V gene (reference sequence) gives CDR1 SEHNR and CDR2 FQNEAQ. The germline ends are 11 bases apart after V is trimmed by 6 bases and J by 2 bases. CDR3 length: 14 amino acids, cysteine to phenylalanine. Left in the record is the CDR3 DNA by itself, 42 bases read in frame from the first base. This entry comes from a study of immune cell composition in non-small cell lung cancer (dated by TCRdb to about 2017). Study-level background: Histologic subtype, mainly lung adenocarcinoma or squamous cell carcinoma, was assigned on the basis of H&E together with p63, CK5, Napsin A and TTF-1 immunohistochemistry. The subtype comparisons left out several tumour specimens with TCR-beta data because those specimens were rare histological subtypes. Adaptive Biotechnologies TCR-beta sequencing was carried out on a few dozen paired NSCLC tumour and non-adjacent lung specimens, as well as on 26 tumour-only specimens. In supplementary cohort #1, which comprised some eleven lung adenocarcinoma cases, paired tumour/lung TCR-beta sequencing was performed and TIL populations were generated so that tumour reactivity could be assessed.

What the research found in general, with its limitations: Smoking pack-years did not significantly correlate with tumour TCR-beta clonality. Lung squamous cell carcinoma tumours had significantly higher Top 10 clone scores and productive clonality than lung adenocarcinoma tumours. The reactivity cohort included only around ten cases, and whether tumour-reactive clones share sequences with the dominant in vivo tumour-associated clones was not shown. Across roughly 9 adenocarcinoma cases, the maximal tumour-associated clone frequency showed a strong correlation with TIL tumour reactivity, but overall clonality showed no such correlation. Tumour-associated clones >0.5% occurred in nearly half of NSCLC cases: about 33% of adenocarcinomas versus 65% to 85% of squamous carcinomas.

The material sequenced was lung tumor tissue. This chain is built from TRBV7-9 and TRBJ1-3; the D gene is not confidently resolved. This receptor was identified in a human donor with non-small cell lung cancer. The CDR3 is CASSFTYTGNTIYF. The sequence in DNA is TGTGCCAGCAGTTTTACATATACTGGAAACACCATATATTTT.